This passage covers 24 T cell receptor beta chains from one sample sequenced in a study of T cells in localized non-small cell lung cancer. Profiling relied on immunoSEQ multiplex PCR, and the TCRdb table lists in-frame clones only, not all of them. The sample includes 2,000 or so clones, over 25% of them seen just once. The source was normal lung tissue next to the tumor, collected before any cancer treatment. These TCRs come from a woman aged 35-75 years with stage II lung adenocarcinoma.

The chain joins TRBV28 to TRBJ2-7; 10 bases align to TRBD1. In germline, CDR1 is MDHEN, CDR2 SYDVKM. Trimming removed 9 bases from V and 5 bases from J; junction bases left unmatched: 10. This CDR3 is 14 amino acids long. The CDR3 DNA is TGTGCCAGTGGGAACCCGGGACAGGGGAACGAGCAGTACTTC. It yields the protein CASGNPGQGNEQYF.

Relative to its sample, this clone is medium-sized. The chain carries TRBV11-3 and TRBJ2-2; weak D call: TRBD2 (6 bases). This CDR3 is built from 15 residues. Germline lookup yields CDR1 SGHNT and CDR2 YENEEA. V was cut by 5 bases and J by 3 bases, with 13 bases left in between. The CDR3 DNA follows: TGTGCCAGCAGCCCTCAACGCGGGGACACCGGGGAGCTGTTTTTT. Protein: CASSPQRGDTGELFF. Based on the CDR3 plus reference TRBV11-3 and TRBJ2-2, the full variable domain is EAGVVQSPRYKIIEKKQPVAFWCNPISGHNTLYWYLQNLGQGPELLIRYENEEAVDDSQLPKDRFSAERLKGVDSTLKIQPAELGDSAVYLCASSPQRGDTGELFFGEGSRLTVL.

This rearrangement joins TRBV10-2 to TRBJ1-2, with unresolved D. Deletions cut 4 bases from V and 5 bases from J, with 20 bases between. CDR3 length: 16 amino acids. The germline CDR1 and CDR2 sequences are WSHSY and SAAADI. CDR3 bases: TGCGCCAGCAGTGGGGTCCAGAGACCAATTTTGTATGGCTACACCTTC. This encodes CASSGVQRPILYGYTF.

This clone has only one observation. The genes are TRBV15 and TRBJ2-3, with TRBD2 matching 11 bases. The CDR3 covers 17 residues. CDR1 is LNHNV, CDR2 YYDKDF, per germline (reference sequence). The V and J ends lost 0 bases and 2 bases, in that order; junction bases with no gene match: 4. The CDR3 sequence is CATSRDLAGGSTDTQYF. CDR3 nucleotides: TGTGCCACCAGCAGAGATCTAGCGGGGGGATCCACAGATACGCAGTATTTT.

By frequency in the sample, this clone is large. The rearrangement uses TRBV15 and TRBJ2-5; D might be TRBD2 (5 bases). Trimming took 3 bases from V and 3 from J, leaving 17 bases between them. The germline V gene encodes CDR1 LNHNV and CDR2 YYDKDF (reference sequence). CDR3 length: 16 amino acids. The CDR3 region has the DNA TGTGCCACCAGCAGGGCCTTACTCCCCGGGGAAGAGACCCAGTACTTC. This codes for CATSRALLPGEETQYF. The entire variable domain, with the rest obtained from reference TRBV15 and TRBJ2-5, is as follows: DAMVIQNPRYQVTQFGKPVTLSCSQTLNHNVMYWYQQKSSQAPKLLFHYYDKDFNNEADTPDNFQSRRPNTSFCFLDIRSPGLGDTAMYLCATSRALLPGEETQYFGPGTRLLVL.

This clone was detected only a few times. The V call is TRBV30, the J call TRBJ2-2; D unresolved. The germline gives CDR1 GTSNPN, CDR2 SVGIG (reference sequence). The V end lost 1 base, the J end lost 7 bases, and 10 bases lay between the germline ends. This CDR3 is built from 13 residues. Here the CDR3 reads CAWSEFRYGELFF. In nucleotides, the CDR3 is TGTGCCTGGAGTGAATTTCGGTACGGGGAGCTGTTTTTT.

The CDR3 protein is CASRRRPGRGDRGTDTQYF. CDR3 in DNA: TGTGCCAGCCGAAGGAGGCCGGGGAGAGGTGATCGGGGCACAGATACGCAGTATTTT. The rearrangement uses TRBV11-3 and TRBJ2-3; possibly TRBD2 for D (5 bases). Germline loops: CDR1 SGHNT, CDR2 YENEEA. V lost 8 bases, J lost 1 base, and 28 bases lay in between. The length of the CDR3 is 19 residues.

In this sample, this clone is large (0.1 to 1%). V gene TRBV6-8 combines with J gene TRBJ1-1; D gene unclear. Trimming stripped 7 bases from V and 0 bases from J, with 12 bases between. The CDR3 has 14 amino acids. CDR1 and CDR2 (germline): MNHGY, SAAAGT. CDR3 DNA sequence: TGTGCCAGCACCCCCTCGACATTGAACACTGAAGCTTTCTTT. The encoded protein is CASTPSTLNTEAFF.

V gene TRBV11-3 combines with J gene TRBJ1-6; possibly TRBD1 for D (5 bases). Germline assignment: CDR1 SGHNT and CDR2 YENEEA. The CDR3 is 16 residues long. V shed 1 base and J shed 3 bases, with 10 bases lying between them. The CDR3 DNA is TGTGCCAGCAGCTTAGGAGCAGGGTTCTATAATTCACCCCTCCACTTT. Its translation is CASSLGAGFYNSPLHF. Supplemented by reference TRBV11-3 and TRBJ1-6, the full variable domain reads EAGVVQSPRYKIIEKKQPVAFWCNPISGHNTLYWYLQNLGQGPELLIRYENEEAVDDSQLPKDRFSAERLKGVDSTLKIQPAELGDSAVYLCASSLGAGFYNSPLHFGNGTRLTVT.

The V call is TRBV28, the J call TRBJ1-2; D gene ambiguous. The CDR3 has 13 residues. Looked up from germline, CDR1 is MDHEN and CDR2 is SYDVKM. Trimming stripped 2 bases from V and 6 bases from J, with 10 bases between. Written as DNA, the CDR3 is TGTGCCAGCAGTTTAGGTAGAGGGAATGGCTACACCTTC. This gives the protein CASSLGRGNGYTF.

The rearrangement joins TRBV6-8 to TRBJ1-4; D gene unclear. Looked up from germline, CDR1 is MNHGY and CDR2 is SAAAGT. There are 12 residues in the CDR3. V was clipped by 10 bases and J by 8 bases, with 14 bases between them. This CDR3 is CAIGETTEKLFF. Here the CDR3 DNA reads TGTGCCATCGGAGAAACGACAGAAAAACTGTTTTTT.

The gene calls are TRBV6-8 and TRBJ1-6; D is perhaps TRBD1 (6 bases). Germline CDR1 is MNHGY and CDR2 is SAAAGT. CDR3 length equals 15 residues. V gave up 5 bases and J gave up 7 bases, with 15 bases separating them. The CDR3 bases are TGTGCCAGCAGTGCCGTGGACAGTCCCAATTCACCCCTCCACTTT. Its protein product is CASSAVDSPNSPLHF.

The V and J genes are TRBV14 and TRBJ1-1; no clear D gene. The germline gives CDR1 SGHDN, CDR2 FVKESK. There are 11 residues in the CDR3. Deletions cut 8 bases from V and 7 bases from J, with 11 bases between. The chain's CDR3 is CASSPEHEAFF. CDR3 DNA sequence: TGTGCCAGCTCACCAGAACATGAAGCTTTCTTT.

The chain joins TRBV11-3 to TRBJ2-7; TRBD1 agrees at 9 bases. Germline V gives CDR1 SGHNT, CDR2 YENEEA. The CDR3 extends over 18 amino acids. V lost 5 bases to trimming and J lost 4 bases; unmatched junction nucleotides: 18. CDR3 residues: CASSLVGFTGTGLYEQYF. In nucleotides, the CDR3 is TGTGCCAGCAGCCTCGTCGGCTTCACAGGGACAGGGCTTTACGAGCAGTACTTC.

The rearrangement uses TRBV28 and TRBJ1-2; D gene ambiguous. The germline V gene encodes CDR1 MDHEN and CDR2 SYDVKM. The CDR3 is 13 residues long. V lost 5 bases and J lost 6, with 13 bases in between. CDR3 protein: CASSQPGFNGYTF. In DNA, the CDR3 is TGTGCCAGCAGTCAACCCGGGTTTAATGGCTACACCTTC.

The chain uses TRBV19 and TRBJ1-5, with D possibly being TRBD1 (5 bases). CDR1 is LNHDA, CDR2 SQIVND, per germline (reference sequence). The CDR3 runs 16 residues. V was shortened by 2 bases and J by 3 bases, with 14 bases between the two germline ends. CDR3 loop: CASSISTSGFNQPQHF. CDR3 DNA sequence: TGTGCCAGTAGTATATCCACTTCAGGGTTCAATCAGCCCCAGCATTTT.

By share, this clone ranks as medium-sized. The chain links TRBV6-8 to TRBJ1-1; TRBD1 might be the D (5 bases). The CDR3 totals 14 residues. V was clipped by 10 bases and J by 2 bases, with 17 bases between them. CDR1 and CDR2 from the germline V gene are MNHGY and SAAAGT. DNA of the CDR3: TGTGCCATCAAATCCGCCACAGGCAACACTGAAGCTTTCTTT. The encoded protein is CAIKSATGNTEAFF.

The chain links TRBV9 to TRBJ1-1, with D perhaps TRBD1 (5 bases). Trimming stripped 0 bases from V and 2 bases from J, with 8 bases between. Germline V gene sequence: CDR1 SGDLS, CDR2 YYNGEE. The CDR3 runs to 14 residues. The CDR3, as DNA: TGTGCCAGCAGCGTAGGCACAGGAAACACTGAAGCTTTCTTT. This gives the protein CASSVGTGNTEAFF.

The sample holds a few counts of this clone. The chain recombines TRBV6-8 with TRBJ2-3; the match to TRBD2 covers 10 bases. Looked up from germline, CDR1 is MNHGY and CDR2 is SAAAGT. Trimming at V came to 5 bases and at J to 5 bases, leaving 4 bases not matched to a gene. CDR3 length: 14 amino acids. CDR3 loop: CASSSGGAKDTQYF. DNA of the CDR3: TGTGCCAGCAGTAGCGGGGGGGCCAAAGATACGCAGTATTTT.

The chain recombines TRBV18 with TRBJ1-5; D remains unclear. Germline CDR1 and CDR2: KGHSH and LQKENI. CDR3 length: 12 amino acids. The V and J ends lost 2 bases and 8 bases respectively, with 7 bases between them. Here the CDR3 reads CASSPGSEPQHF. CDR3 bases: TGTGCCAGCTCACCAGGAAGTGAGCCCCAGCATTTT.

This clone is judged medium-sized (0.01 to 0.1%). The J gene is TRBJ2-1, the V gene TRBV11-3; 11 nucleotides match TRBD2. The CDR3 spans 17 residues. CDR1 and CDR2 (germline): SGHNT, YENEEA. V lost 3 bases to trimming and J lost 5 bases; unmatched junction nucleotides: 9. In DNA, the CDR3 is TGTGCCAGCAGCTTTCTCCTAATAGCGGGGGGGCACAATGAGCAGTTCTTC. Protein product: CASSFLLIAGGHNEQFF.

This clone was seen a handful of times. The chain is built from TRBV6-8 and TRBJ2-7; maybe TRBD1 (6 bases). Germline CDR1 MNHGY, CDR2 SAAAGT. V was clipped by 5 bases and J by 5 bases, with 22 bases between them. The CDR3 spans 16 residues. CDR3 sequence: CASSAEFGTWLDEQYF. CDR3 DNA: TGTGCCAGCAGTGCCGAATTCGGGACATGGCTCGACGAGCAGTACTTC.

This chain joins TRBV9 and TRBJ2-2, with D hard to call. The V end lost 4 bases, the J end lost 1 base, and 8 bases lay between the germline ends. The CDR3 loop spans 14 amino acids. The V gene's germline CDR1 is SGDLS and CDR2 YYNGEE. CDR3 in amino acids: CASSSPQNTGELFF. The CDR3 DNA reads TGTGCCAGCAGCTCGCCACAGAACACCGGGGAGCTGTTTTTT.

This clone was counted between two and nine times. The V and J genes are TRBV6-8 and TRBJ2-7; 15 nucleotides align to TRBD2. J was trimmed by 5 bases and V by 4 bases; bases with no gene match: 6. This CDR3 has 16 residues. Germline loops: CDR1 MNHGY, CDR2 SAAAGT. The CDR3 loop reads CASSWTSGRAGNEQYF. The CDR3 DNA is TGTGCCAGCAGTTGGACTAGCGGGAGGGCCGGGAACGAGCAGTACTTC.